This T cell receptor beta chain emerged from a study of cytomegalovirus exposure and HLA in healthy donors. Study-wide findings and caveats: A later examination showed that TCR association rates differed by HLA locus, with DRB1 most and HLA-C fewest. According to an earlier analysis, most TCR beta V segments yielded productive rearrangements about 90% or about 30% of the time. As a later analysis showed, a missense DCLRE1C variant was linked to trimming of TCR beta V- and J-genes.

Each of the donors was a healthy bone marrow donor. Primers for the PCR totalled 60 Vbeta and 13 Jbeta. Libraries were prepared by immunoSEQ multiplex PCR; TCRdb keeps only in-frame clonotypes and omits some of them. The sample shows around 150,000 clones, approximately 70% of them seen only once. This clone was seen a handful of times. Antigen: not known. The receptor comes from a woman between 55 and 75 years old in good health and CMV-seronegative. The sample consisted of PBMCs.

CDR3 amino acids: CASIGTGDKNTEAFF. The CDR3 coding sequence is TGTGCCAGCATCGGGACAGGGGATAAGAACACTGAAGCTTTCTTT. The chain has TRBV25-1 and TRBJ1-1; 10 nucleotides align to TRBD1. The CDR3 loop spans 15 amino acids. J gave up 1 base and V 7 bases, and 6 bases lay outside the gene matches. Germline V gene lookup returns CDR1 MGHDK and CDR2 SYGVNS.